This is a list of T cell receptor beta chains from one sample in a study of PD-L1 blockade in urothelial cancer. Produced via immunoSEQ multiplex PCR; TCRdb's table is partial and in-frame only. Found here are approximately 90,000 clones, over 65% of them singletons; the top ten hold about 15%. The specimen comprised PBMCs, sampled around atezolizumab (anti-PD-L1) treatment. The receptors were sampled from a man aged 55 to 70 with urothelial cancer. Each CDR3 is given with its conserved first and last residue. D genes are given only for firm matches. A row's size may be missing; if present it is once, few, many or a size class.

cdr3_length j_call d_call clone_size v_call cdr3_aa cdr3_nt
15 TRBJ1-1 - - TRBV18 CASSPLRQGATEAFF TGTGCCAGCTCACCACTAAGACAAGGCGCCACTGAAGCTTTCTTT
17 TRBJ2-2 TRBD1 - TRBV18 CASYSADRGSDTGELFF TGTGCCAGCTATTCGGCCGACAGGGGTTCGGACACCGGGGAGCTGTTTTTT
14 TRBJ2-7 TRBD2 - TRBV9 CASSVGGGDYEQYF TGTGCCAGCAGCGTAGGGGGGGGTGACTACGAGCAGTACTTC
16 TRBJ2-1 TRBD1 many TRBV19 CASSMGRGQSYNEQFF TGTGCCAGTAGTATGGGCAGGGGGCAATCGTACAATGAGCAGTTCTTC
15 TRBJ2-7 TRBD1 - TRBV4-3 CASSRDPQGVNEQYF TGCGCCAGCAGCCGAGATCCCCAGGGGGTCAACGAGCAGTACTTC
14 TRBJ2-1 TRBD2 - TRBV2 CASLAGGPANEQFF TGTGCCAGCCTAGCGGGGGGGCCAGCAAATGAGCAGTTCTTC
14 TRBJ2-7 - - TRBV6-5 CASTPIGESYEQYF TGTGCCAGCACCCCTATCGGTGAATCCTACGAGCAGTACTTC
15 TRBJ1-1 - - TRBV9 CASSVDNRVNTEAFF TGTGCCAGCAGCGTAGATAACAGGGTGAACACTGAAGCTTTCTTT
14 TRBJ1-5 TRBD1 - TRBV2 CASSADRVNQPQHF TGTGCCAGCAGCGCGGACAGGGTAAATCAGCCCCAGCATTTT
17 TRBJ1-5 TRBD1 - TRBV6-1 CASSDPPDRGPSQPQHF TGTGCCAGCAGTGACCCCCCGGACAGGGGCCCTAGCCAGCCCCAGCATTTT
15 TRBJ2-7 - - TRBV30 CAWSRLRTKSYEQYF TGTGCCTGGAGTCGACTTCGGACAAAGTCCTACGAGCAGTACTTC
13 TRBJ1-1 - once TRBV12-5 CASGLERDTEAFF -
15 TRBJ2-3 TRBD1 once TRBV2 CASSEYRGLTDTQYF TGTGCCAGCAGTGAGTACAGGGGGTTGACAGATACGCAGTATTTT
15 TRBJ1-2 - - TRBV6-5 CASSAGTLVDYGYTF TGTGCCAGCAGTGCGGGGACCCTTGTCGACTATGGCTACACCTTC
14 TRBJ2-3 - - TRBV2 CASSEALGGDTQYF TGTGCCAGCAGTGAAGCGCTAGGCGGAGATACGCAGTATTTT
14 TRBJ2-1 TRBD2 - TRBV7-3 CASSLGLADNEQFF TGTGCCAGCAGCCTCGGACTAGCGGACAATGAGCAGTTCTTC
13 TRBJ1-2 TRBD1 - TRBV6-5 CASKTGVGYGYTF TGTGCCAGCAAAACAGGGGTGGGTTATGGCTACACCTTC
15 TRBJ2-7 TRBD2 - TRBV4-2 CASSQDNSGTYEQYF TGTGCCAGCAGCCAAGATAATAGCGGGACCTACGAGCAGTACTTC
16 TRBJ2-7 - - TRBV7-9 CASSSFWDTDPYEQYF TGTGCCAGCAGCTCATTTTGGGACACCGACCCCTACGAGCAGTACTTC
14 TRBJ2-7 - - TRBV28 CASSWGLGGHEQYF TGTGCCAGCAGTTGGGGCTTAGGGGGACACGAGCAGTACTTC
13 TRBJ1-2 - once TRBV10-3 CAISETGRYGYTF TGTGCCATCAGTGAGACAGGGCGCTATGGCTACACCTTC
13 TRBJ1-5 - once TRBV30 CAWNRAGVQPQHF TGTGCCTGGAATAGGGCGGGGGTACAGCCCCAGCATTTT
16 TRBJ1-2 - - TRBV4-2 CASSQEMRGLDYGYTF TGTGCCAGCAGCCAAGAGATGCGCGGTTTAGACTATGGCTACACCTTC